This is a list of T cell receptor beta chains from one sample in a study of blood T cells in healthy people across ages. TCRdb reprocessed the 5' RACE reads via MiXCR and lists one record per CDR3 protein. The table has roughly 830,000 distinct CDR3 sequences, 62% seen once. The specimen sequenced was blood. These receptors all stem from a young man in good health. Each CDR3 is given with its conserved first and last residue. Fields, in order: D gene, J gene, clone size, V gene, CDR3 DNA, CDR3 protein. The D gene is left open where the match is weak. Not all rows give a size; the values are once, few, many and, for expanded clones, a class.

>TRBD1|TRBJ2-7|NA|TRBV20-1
TGCAGTGCTAGTTTGGGGACAGGGAACTACGAGCAGTACTTC
CSASLGTGNYEQYF
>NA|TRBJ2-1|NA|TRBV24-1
TGTGCCACCAGTGACCCCGGACTGCTAGGCTATGATGAGCAGTTCTTC
CATSDPGLLGYDEQFF
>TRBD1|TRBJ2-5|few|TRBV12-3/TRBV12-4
TGTGCCAGCCTGGAGACAGGGGGGCAAGAGACCCAGTACTTC
CASLETGGQETQYF
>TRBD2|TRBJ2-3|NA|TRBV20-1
TGCAGTGGCATCGTTAGCGGGGGAAACACAGATACGCAGTATTTT
CSGIVSGGNTDTQYF
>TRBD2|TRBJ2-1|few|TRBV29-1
TGCAGCGTTGTTGGGGGAGGGTACAATGAGCAGTTCTTC
CSVVGGGYNEQFF
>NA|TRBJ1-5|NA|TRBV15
TGTGCCACCAGCAGAGATGGCGGAAGAAATCAGCCCCAGCATTTT
CATSRDGGRNQPQHF
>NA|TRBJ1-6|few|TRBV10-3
TGTGCCACCTTAGAAAGCTTGAGCTCCTATAATTCACCCCTCCACTTT
CATLESLSSYNSPLHF
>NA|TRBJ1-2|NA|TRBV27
TGTGCCAGCAGTTGGGGGGCTAACTATGGCTACACCTTC
CASSWGANYGYTF
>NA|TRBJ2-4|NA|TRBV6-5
TGTGCCAGCAGTTACCAGGGGGGGCAGGGCATTCAGTACTTC
CASSYQGGQGIQYF
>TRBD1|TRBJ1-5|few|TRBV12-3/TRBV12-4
TGTGCCAGCAGTTTAGCCGGGACAGTCCTTAATCAGCCCCAGCATTTT
CASSLAGTVLNQPQHF
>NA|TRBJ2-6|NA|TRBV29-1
TGCAGCGTTGAATTTAGCTTTCCGGGGGGGGCCAACGTCCTGACTTTC
CSVEFSFPGGANVLTF